These 6 T cell receptor beta chains originate from one sample sequenced in a study of CD8 T cells in ankylosing spondylitis (dated by TCRdb to 2016 to 2017). The study at large found these results: Blood from ankylosing spondylitis patients appeared to be characterized by a TCR beta motif composed of eight or nine highly homologous amino acid variants.

No antigen has been assigned to these receptors. Library creation used 5' RACE. Instrument used: Illumina HiSeq 2500. TCRdb reanalyzed the raw reads on its own, using fastp at Q25 for trimming and MiXCR for clone calling, and kept in-frame beta chains. Merged by CDR3 protein, the rows form single entries marked with the most common genes and DNA. For this sample the table gives approximately 440,000 distinct CDR3 sequences, of which under 20% were detected only once. Approximately 0.93% of the sample lies in the top ten. The sample taken for sequencing was blood, either unsorted or a sorted T cell fraction (not recorded which). The receptors come from a male donor with ankylosing spondylitis.

The genes are TRBV12-3 or TRBV12-4 and TRBJ2-5, with 10 bases identical to TRBD1. The junction had 23 bases not matched to a gene; V was cut back by 6 bases and J by 7 bases. The CDR3 has 19 amino acids. CDR3 residues: CASRGRTGGAILKKLTQYF. In nucleotides, the CDR3 is TGTGCCAGCAGGGGCCGGACAGGGGGGGCGATTTTGAAAAAATTGACCCAGTACTTC.

This chain joins TRBV6-1 and TRBJ2-6; D remains ambiguous. This CDR3 comprises 15 residues. With 5 bases removed from V and 2 bases from J, the gap between germline ends came to 10 bases. The germline gives CDR1 MNHNS, CDR2 SASEGT. The CDR3 region is CASSPLGTGANVLTF. In DNA form, the CDR3 reads TGTGCCAGCAGTCCTCTGGGTACTGGGGCCAACGTCCTGACTTTC.

CDR3 residues: CASLPGTSGNEQFF. For the CDR3, the DNA is TGCGCCAGCCTGCCCGGGACTAGCGGGAATGAGCAGTTCTTC. The rearrangement joins TRBV5-1 to TRBJ2-1; TRBD2 agrees at 12 bases. The trim removed 7 bases at V and 7 bases at J, leaving 6 bases unmatched. Germline V lookup: CDR1 SGHRS, CDR2 YFSETQ. The CDR3 is made up of 14 amino acids.

This clonotype appeared a few times. The J gene is TRBJ2-6, the V gene TRBV7-2, with D hard to call. This CDR3 spans 17 amino acids. Germline V lookup: CDR1 SGHTA, CDR2 FQGNSA. Trimming took off 1 base at V and 0 bases at J, with 10 bases between the two ends. The CDR3, as DNA: TGTGCCAGCAGCTTAGTCGGCGGTAGCTCTGGGGCCAACGTCCTGACTTTC. Translating gives CASSLVGGSSGANVLTF.

This clonotype was picked up a small number of times. The J gene is TRBJ2-7, the V gene TRBV20-1; D possibly corresponds to TRBD1 (5 bases). Germline CDR1 DFQATT, CDR2 SNEGSKA (reference sequence). V lost 5 bases to trimming and J lost 6 bases, with 14 bases between them. This CDR3 region has 12 residues. CDR3 loop: CSAYHGASEQYF. The CDR3 coding sequence is TGCAGTGCTTATCATGGGGCGAGCGAGCAGTACTTC.

V is TRBV5-1 and J is TRBJ2-7; D remains unclear. This CDR3 has 13 amino acids. The V end lost 3 bases, the J end lost 7 bases, and 14 bases lay between the germline ends. Germline V gene sequence: CDR1 SGHRS, CDR2 YFSETQ. CDR3 in DNA: TGCGCCAGCAGCTGGAACGCGGACGTGGAGCAGTACTTC. This gives the protein CASSWNADVEQYF.